The entry that follows covers one T cell receptor beta chain sequence. The antigen is undetermined. This record belongs to a study of CD8 T cells in ankylosing spondylitis. General study results and limits: Reported data indicate significant enrichment of disease-linked clones within matched ankylosing spondylitis synovial fluid. One TCR beta motif, made up of eight or nine highly homologous variants, appeared characteristic of ankylosing spondylitis blood.

Libraries of TCR beta came from quantitative 5'-RACE with molecular barcodes. TCRdb re-derived calls from the 5' RACE reads in MiXCR, one entry per CDR3 protein. The data hold fewer than 650,000 distinct CDR3 sequences, with about 13% observed a single time. Germline CDR1 and CDR2: MNHNS and SASEGT. This CDR3 is 14 amino acids long. The germline V and J ends were trimmed by 6 bases and 5 bases, with 14 bases remaining between them. Sequences were obtained from blood, either unsorted or a sorted T cell fraction (not recorded which). This chain joins TRBV6-1 and TRBJ1-5; no reliable D call. The clonotype originates from a male donor with ankylosing spondylitis. CDR3 sequence (DNA): TGTGCCAGCAGATCCGTTTACGTCGATCAGCCCCAGCATTTT. Translation: CASRSVYVDQPQHF.